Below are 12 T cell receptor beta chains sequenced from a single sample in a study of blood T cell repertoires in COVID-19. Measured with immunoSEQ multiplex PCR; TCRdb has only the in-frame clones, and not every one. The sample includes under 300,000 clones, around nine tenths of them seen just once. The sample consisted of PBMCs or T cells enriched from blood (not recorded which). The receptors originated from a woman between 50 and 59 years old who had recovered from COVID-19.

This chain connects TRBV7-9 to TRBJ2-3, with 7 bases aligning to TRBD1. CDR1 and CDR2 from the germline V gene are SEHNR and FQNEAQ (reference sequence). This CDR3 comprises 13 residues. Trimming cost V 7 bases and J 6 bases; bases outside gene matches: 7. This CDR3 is CASNRQGGDTQYF. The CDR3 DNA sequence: TGTGCCAGCAATAGACAGGGTGGGGATACGCAGTATTTT. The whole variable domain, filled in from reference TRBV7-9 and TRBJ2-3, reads DTGVSQNPRHKITKRGQNVTFRCDPISEHNRLYWYRQTLGQGPEFLTYFQNEAQLEKSRLLSDRFSAERPKGSFSTLEIQRTEQGDSAMYLCASNRQGGDTQYFGPGTRLTVL.

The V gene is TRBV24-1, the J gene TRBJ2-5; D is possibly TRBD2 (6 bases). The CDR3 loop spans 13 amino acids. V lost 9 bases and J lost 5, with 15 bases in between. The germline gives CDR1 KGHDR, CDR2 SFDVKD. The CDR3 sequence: CATGSEGRETQYF. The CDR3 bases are TGTGCCACCGGGTCGGAGGGGCGGGAGACCCAGTACTTC.

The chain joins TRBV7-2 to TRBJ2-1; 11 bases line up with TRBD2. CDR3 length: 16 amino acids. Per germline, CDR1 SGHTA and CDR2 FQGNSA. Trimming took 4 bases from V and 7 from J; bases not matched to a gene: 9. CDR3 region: CASSYGGSGRGNEQFF. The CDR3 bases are TGTGCCAGCAGCTACGGTGGTAGCGGGAGGGGTAATGAGCAGTTCTTC.

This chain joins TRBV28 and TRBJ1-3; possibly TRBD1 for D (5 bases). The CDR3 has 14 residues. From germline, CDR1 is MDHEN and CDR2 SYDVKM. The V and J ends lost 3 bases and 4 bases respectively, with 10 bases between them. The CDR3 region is CASSFPRAGNTIYF. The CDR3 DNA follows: TGTGCCAGCAGTTTCCCCAGGGCCGGAAACACCATATATTTT.

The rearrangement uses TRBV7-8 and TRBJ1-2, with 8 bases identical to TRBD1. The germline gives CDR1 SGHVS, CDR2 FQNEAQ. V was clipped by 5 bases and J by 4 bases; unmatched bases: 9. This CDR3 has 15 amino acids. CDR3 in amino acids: CASSPRTGTTYGYTF. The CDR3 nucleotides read TGTGCCAGCAGCCCCCGGACAGGGACGACCTATGGCTACACCTTC.

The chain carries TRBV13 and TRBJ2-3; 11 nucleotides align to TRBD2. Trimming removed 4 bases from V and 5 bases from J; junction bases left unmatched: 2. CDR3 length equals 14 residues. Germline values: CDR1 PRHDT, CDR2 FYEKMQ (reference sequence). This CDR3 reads CASSSGTSGDTQYF. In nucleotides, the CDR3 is TGTGCCAGCAGCTCCGGGACTAGCGGAGATACGCAGTATTTT. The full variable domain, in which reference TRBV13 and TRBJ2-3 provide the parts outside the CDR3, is AAGVIQSPRHLIKEKRETATLKCYPIPRHDTVYWYQQGPGQDPQFLISFYEKMQSDKGSIPDRFSAQQFSDYHSELNMSSLELGDSALYFCASSSGTSGDTQYFGPGTRLTVL.

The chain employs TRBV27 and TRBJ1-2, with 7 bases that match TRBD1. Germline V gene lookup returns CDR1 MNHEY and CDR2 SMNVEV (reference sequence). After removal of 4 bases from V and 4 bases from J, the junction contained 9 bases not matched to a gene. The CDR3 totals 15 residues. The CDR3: CASSSRTGKPYGYTF. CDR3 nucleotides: TGTGCCAGCAGTTCTCGGACAGGCAAGCCCTATGGCTACACCTTC.

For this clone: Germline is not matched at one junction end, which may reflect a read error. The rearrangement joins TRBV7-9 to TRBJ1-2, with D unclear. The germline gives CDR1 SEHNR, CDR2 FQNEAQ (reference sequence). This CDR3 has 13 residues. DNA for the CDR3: TGTGCCAGCAGCTCCAACGCGCACGCAAGCGGCTCCTTC. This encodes CASSSNAHASGSF.

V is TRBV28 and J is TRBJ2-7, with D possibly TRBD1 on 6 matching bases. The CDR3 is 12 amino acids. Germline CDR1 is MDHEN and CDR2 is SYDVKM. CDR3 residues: CVTTGGGYEQYF. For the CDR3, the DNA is TGTGTGACGACAGGTGGGGGATACGAGCAGTACTTC. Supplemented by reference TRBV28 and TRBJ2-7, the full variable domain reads DVKVTQSSRYLVKRTGEKVFLECVQDMDHENMFWYRQDPGLGLRLIYFSYDVKMKEKGDIPEGYSVSREKKERFSLILESASTNQTSMYLCVTTGGGYEQYFGPGTRLTVT.

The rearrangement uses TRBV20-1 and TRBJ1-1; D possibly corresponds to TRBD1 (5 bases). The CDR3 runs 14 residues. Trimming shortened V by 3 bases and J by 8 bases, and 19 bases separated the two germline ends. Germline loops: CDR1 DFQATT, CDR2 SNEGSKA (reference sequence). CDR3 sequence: CSASRVIGAPEAFF. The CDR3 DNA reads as TGCAGTGCTAGTAGGGTGATTGGGGCCCCCGAAGCTTTCTTT.

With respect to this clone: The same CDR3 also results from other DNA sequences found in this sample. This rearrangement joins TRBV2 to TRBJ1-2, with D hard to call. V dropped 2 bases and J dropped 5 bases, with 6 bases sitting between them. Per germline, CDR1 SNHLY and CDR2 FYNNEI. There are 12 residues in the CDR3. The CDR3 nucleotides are TGTGCCAGCAGTGAACGGGGATATGGCTACACCTTC. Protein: CASSERGYGYTF. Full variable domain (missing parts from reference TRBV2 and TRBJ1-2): EPEVTQTPSHQVTQMGQEVILRCVPISNHLYFYWYRQILGQKVEFLVSFYNNEISEKSEIFDDQFSVERPDGSNFTLKIRSTKLEDSAMYFCASSERGYGYTFGSGTRLTVV.

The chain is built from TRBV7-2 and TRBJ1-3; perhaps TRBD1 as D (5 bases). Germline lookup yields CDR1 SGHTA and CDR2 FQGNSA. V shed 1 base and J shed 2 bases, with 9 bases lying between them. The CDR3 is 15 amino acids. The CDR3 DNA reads TGTGCCAGCAGCTTAGGGTCAGGGCCTGGAAACACCATATATTTT. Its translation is CASSLGSGPGNTIYF.